This TCR beta chain appears in the sequencing data of a study of neurological immune-mediated disorders. TCRdb reanalysed the 5' RACE reads using MiXCR and keeps one entry per CDR3 protein. The sample holds more than 15,000 distinct CDR3 sequences, about 3.6% seen once. V lost 9 bases to trimming and J lost 0 bases; unmatched junction nucleotides: 12. This CDR3 has 16 residues. Germline V gene lookup returns CDR1 SGHRS and CDR2 YFSETQ. General study points: Patients with HTLV-1-associated myelopathy had the highest level of TCR clonal expansion, whereas patients with multiple sclerosis had the lowest level, falling beneath the level found in healthy controls.

Among the participants, healthy controls were blood bank volunteers in Maryland, USA. This clonotype was seen at least ten times. The antigen is unknown. Sequencing was done on a sample of CD8+ T cells from blood. V is TRBV5-1 and J is TRBJ1-5; TRBD1 aligns across 7 bases. The sequence derives from a middle-aged woman in good health. CDR3 bases: TGCGCCACCAGAAAGGACAGGACGCATAGCAATCAGCCCCAGCATTTT. It yields the protein CATRKDRTHSNQPQHF.